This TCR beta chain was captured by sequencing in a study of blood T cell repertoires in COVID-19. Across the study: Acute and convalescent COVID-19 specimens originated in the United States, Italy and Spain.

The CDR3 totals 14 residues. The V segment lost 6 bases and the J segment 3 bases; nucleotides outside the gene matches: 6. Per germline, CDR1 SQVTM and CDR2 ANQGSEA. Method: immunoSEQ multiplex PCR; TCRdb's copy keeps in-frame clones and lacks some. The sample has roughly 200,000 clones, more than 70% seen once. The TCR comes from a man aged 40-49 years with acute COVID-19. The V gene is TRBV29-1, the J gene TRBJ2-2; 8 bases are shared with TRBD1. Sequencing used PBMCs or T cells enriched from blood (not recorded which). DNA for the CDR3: TGCAGCGTATTGCACAGGGGGGACACCGGGGAGCTGTTTTTT. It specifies CSVLHRGDTGELFF.